Below, one T cell receptor (beta chain) is given with its context. What it binds is not known. It was with 60 Vbeta and 13 Jbeta primers that the PCR ran. The data were produced by immunoSEQ multiplex PCR, yet TCRdb's version contains in-frame clones alone and is incomplete. This repertoire shows approximately 190,000 clones, approximately 12% found once; its top ten account for 7.5% to 10%. These data are taken from a study of cytomegalovirus exposure and HLA in healthy donors. As for the study in general: An analysis done earlier identified 100 million to 140 million unique TCR beta sequences from about 180 million T cells.

Study outcomes and limitations: It emerged from a later analysis that several of the most significant clusters appeared to be linked to common viral pathogens.

CDR1 is LGHNA and CDR2 is YSLEER in the germline V gene. The CDR3 has 15 residues. Trimming stripped 0 bases from V and 7 bases from J, with 10 bases between. Sequencing was performed on PBMCs. The receptor was derived from a man in his forties or fifties in good health and CMV-seropositive. The rearrangement links TRBV4-3 to TRBJ1-6, with D perhaps TRBD1 (6 bases). CDR3 region: CASSQEQGGNSPLHF. CDR3 in DNA: TGCGCCAGCAGCCAAGAACAGGGTGGGAATTCACCCCTCCACTTT.